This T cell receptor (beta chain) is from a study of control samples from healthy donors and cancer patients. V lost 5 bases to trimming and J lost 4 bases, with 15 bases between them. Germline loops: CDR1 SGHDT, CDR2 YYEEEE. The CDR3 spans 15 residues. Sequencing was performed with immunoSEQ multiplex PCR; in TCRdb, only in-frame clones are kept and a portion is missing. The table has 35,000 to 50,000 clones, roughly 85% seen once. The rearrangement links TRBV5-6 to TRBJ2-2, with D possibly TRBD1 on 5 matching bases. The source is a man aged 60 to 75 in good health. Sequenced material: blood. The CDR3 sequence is CASSRQYPGTGELFF. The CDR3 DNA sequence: TGTGCCAGCAGTCGACAGTACCCGGGCACCGGGGAGCTGTTTTTT.